Detailed here is one T cell receptor beta chain. This entry comes from a study of cytomegalovirus exposure and HLA in healthy donors. Primers: 60 Vbeta forward and 13 Jbeta reverse. Profiling relied on immunoSEQ multiplex PCR, and the TCRdb table lists in-frame clones only, not all of them. The sample includes about 210,000 clones, roughly 87% of them seen just once. Germline values: CDR1 SGHVS, CDR2 FQNEAQ. The CDR3 loop spans 14 amino acids. V was pared by 5 bases and J by 0 bases, with 10 bases between. The TCR comes from a man in his forties or fifties in good health and CMV-seropositive. The material sequenced was PBMCs. The gene calls are TRBV7-8 and TRBJ2-5; possibly TRBD2 for D (6 bases). The CDR3 nucleotides are TGTGCCAGCAGCGCCAGGGACTACCAAGAGACCCAGTACTTC. It encodes CASSARDYQETQYF.